This T cell receptor beta chain was captured in a study of radiotherapy plus CTLA-4 blockade in lung cancer. TCRdb keeps only in-frame clones here, not all; method: immunoSEQ multiplex PCR. The data contain about 59,000 clones, 65% to 80% of them singletons. Germline V gives CDR1 MNHEY, CDR2 SVGAGI. The CDR3 covers 12 residues. With 6 bases removed from V and 3 bases from J, the gap between germline ends came to 8 bases. The rearrangement links TRBV6-5 to TRBJ1-2; D gene ambiguous. The material sequenced was peripheral blood, taken from a patient treated with radiotherapy plus ipilimumab. The clonotype originates from a human donor with non-small cell lung cancer whose response to radiotherapy plus ipilimumab could not be evaluated. As DNA, the CDR3 is TGTGCCAGCAGGAACAGTTACTATGGCTACACCTTC. Its protein is CASRNSYYGYTF.